This is a list of T cell receptor beta chains from one sample in a study of CD8 T cells in Susac syndrome. A single record per CDR3 protein comes from TCRdb applying MiXCR to the immunoSEQ multiplex PCR reads. This table has about 160,000 distinct CDR3 sequences, around 95% appearing once. Sequencing used CD4+ T cells from PBMCs. These receptor sequences come from a human donor in good health. CDR3s include the opening cysteine and the closing phenylalanine or tryptophan. D genes are given only for firm matches. Clone size is given for some rows only: seen once, a few or many times, or a class if the clone is expanded.

TRBJ2-7	-	11	TRBV2	-	CATSWTDEQYF	TGTGCCACCTCTTGGACGGACGAGCAGTACTTC
TRBJ2-7	-	12	TRBV7-6	TRBD2	CASSPPRGGLYF	TGTGCCAGCAGCCCCCCCCGGGGGGGTCTGTACTTC
TRBJ1-2	-	15	TRBV6-6	-	CASSYSASFYYGYTF	TGTGCCAGCAGTTACTCGGCATCTTTTTACTATGGCTACACCTTC
TRBJ1-1	once	13	TRBV10-3	TRBD1	CATRQGLNTEAFF	TGTGCCACCCGACAGGGGTTGAACACTGAAGCTTTCTTT
TRBJ2-3	-	17	TRBV3-1	-	CASSLRLSAGFTDTQYF	TGTGCCAGCAGCCTCCGCCTTTCAGCGGGTTTCACAGATACGCAGTATTTT
TRBJ2-1	-	15	TRBV6-5	-	CASSYGTPMDNEQFF	TGTGCCAGCAGTTACGGTACTCCTATGGACAATGAGCAGTTCTTC
TRBJ1-4	-	14	TRBV30	-	CAWTTGSRPEKLFF	TGTGCCTGGACCACAGGATCTCGGCCAGAAAAACTGTTTTTT
TRBJ2-3	-	11	TRBV24-1	-	CATSDLDTQYF	TGTGCCACCAGTGACCTAGATACGCAGTATTTT
TRBJ1-6	-	15	TRBV7-9	-	CAAGGSASYNSPLHF	TGTGCTGCCGGGGGGAGCGCTTCATATAATTCACCCCTCCACTTT
TRBJ1-3	-	15	TRBV9	-	CASSVALNSGNTIYF	TGTGCCAGCAGCGTAGCACTAAACTCTGGAAACACCATATATTTT
TRBJ1-6	-	14	TRBV9	TRBD1	CASSVLDRNSPLHF	TGTGCCAGCAGCGTGTTGGACAGGAATTCACCCCTCCACTTT
TRBJ2-4	-	11	TRBV6-1	TRBD1	CASRTGEQWFF	TGTGCCAGCAGAACAGGGGAACAGTGGTTCTTC
TRBJ2-5	-	16	TRBV10-3	TRBD2	CAIRGASGGYQETQYF	TGTGCCATCAGGGGGGCTAGCGGGGGGTACCAAGAGACCCAGTACTTC
TRBJ2-7	once	12	TRBV7-9	-	CASSPTGHEQYF	TGTGCCAGCAGCCCGACAGGCCACGAGCAGTACTTC
TRBJ2-3	once	14	TRBV12-3/TRBV12-4	-	CASSLQGTTDTQYF	TGTGCCAGCAGTTTACAGGGGACTACAGATACGCAGTATTTT
TRBJ2-3	-	14	TRBV6-5	TRBD2	CASTLAGEGDTQYF	TGTGCCAGCACCTTGGCGGGGGAGGGAGATACGCAGTATTTT
TRBJ1-6	once	16	TRBV3-1	TRBD1	CASSQDWQGGDSPLHF	TGTGCCAGCAGCCAAGATTGGCAGGGGGGGGATTCACCCCTCCACTTT
TRBJ1-5	-	13	TRBV11-1	TRBD1	CASSGRQGAPQHF	TGTGCCAGCAGCGGGAGACAGGGCGCGCCCCAGCATTTT
TRBJ1-1	-	12	TRBV11-2	-	CASSLDIGEAFF	TGTGCCAGCAGCTTAGACATCGGGGAAGCTTTCTTT
TRBJ2-5	few	12	TRBV19	-	CASSALQETQYF	TGTGCCAGTAGTGCCTTACAAGAGACCCAGTACTTC
TRBJ1-1	-	15	TRBV5-1	-	CASSLGAGFGTEAFF	TGCGCCAGCAGCTTGGGTGCAGGGTTTGGGACTGAAGCTTTCTTT
TRBJ1-1	-	12	TRBV7-6	-	CASSVQHTEAFF	TGTGCCAGCAGCGTTCAGCATACTGAAGCTTTCTTT
TRBJ2-7	-	14	TRBV2	TRBD1	CASSDQGAGYEQYF	TGTGCCAGCAGTGATCAGGGGGCAGGCTACGAGCAGTACTTC
TRBJ2-2	-	15	TRBV12-3/TRBV12-4	-	CASSLAGGAAGELFF	TGTGCCAGCAGTTTAGCTGGAGGGGCGGCCGGGGAGCTGTTTTTT
TRBJ2-2	once	13	TRBV13	-	CASCPLNTGELFF	TGTGCCAGCTGTCCGTTAAACACCGGGGAGCTGTTTTTT
TRBJ1-5	-	13	TRBV20-1	-	CSAHMGGGQPQHF	TGCAGTGCTCATATGGGCGGGGGTCAGCCCCAGCATTTT
TRBJ2-5	-	15	TRBV7-9	-	CASSLGDFYQETQYF	TGTGCCAGCAGCTTAGGGGACTTCTACCAAGAGACCCAGTACTTC
TRBJ2-1	-	14	TRBV29-1	TRBD2	CSVARLAGNNEQFF	TGCAGCGTCGCGAGACTAGCAGGTAACAATGAGCAGTTCTTC
TRBJ2-5	once	14	TRBV7-9	-	CASRSNTGQETQYF	TGTGCCAGCAGATCAAACACAGGACAAGAGACCCAGTACTTC
TRBJ1-6	-	12	TRBV15	-	CATSRDNSPLHF	TGTGCCACCAGCAGAGACAATTCACCCCTCCACTTT
TRBJ2-7	-	13	TRBV29-1	TRBD1	CSVEGQGSHEQYF	TGCAGCGTTGAAGGACAGGGGAGTCACGAGCAGTACTTC
TRBJ1-1	-	15	TRBV20-1	TRBD1	CSAITGGAGGIEAFF	TGCAGTGCTATTACAGGGGGCGCCGGGGGGATTGAAGCTTTCTTT
TRBJ1-2	-	15	TRBV5-4	TRBD1	CASSLGDSWIYGYTF	TGTGCCAGCAGCTTGGGGGACAGTTGGATTTATGGCTACACCTTC
TRBJ2-7	-	14	TRBV6-5	-	CASTPDRWSYEQYF	TGTGCCAGCACACCCGACAGGTGGTCCTACGAGCAGTACTTC
TRBJ2-2	once	15	TRBV30	TRBD1	CAWNWLGQGAGELFF	TGTGCCTGGAACTGGCTGGGACAGGGGGCCGGGGAGCTGTTTTTT